These 16 T cell receptor beta chains were sequenced from one sample in a study of STAT3 mutations in large granular lymphocyte leukemia. Study results and caveats: Every T-LGLL patient had at least one immunodominant TCRbeta clonotype.

Clones were sequenced by immunoSEQ multiplex PCR, and TCRdb holds only the in-frame ones, with some missing. This sample has some 25,000 clones, with about 94% found just once. The antigens for these receptors are not known. Material for sequencing was peripheral blood mononuclear cells. The receptors derive from a man aged 40-55 years with T-cell large granular lymphocyte leukemia. Some clones in this sample may be carry-over from other donors' samples.

The rearrangement uses TRBV5-1 and TRBJ1-1; maybe TRBD1 (5 bases). The CDR3 runs to 14 residues. Trimming removed 0 bases from V and 5 bases from J, with 11 bases in between. The germline gives CDR1 SGHRS, CDR2 YFSETQ. The CDR3 nucleotides read TGCGCCAGCAGCTTGGCGGCAGGGAGGACTGAAGCTTTCTTT. Its protein is CASSLAAGRTEAFF. The full variable domain, rest sourced from reference TRBV5-1 and TRBJ1-1, is KAGVTQTPRYLIKTRGQQVTLSCSPISGHRSVSWYQQTPGQGLQFLFEYFSETQRNKGNFPGRFSGRQFSNSRSEMNVSTLELGDSALYLCASSLAAGRTEAFFGQGTRLTVV.

This chain uses TRBV18 with TRBJ2-7; the match to TRBD1 covers 8 bases. J lost 3 bases, V lost 6 bases, and 10 bases had no gene match. Germline V CDR1 and CDR2: KGHSH, LQKENI. CDR3 length: 15 amino acids. In nucleotides, the CDR3 is TGTGCCAGCTCCCTACCCGACAGGGGCAGCTACGAGCAGTACTTC. It encodes CASSLPDRGSYEQYF.

Only one count was recorded for this clone. V gene TRBV6-4 combines with J gene TRBJ2-2; D possibly corresponds to TRBD1 (5 bases). Trimming left V 4 bases short and J 1 base short, with 13 bases between. Germline loops: CDR1 MRHNA, CDR2 SNTAGT. This CDR3 is built from 16 residues. Here the CDR3 reads CASSVSRQRNTGELFF. The CDR3 nucleotides are TGTGCCAGCAGTGTGTCGAGACAGAGGAACACCGGGGAGCTGTTTTTT.

Here the CDR3 reads CASMEGANSYEQYF. The CDR3 nucleotides read TGTGCCAGCATGGAGGGGGCTAACTCCTACGAGCAGTACTTC. The V gene is TRBV6-1, the J gene TRBJ2-7, with D possibly TRBD1 on 7 matching bases. This CDR3 spans 14 amino acids. Looked up from germline, CDR1 is MNHNS and CDR2 is SASEGT. V lost 7 bases and J 0 bases, leaving 13 bases between the germline ends.

The chain is built from TRBV14 and TRBJ2-1; 7 bases align to TRBD1. CDR3 length equals 17 residues. CDR1 is SGHDN and CDR2 is FVKESK in the germline V gene. V shed 0 bases, J shed 6 bases, and the junction held 11 bases outside the gene matches. The CDR3 DNA reads TGTGCCAGCAGCCAAGATGCGGCAGGGGGATCCCTCAATGAGCAGTTCTTC. Translating gives CASSQDAAGGSLNEQFF. Based on the CDR3 plus reference TRBV14 and TRBJ2-1, the full variable domain is EAGVTQFPSHSVIEKGQTVTLRCDPISGHDNLYWYRRVMGKEIKFLLHFVKESKQDESGMPNNRFLAERTGGTYSTLKVQPAELEDSGVYFCASSQDAAGGSLNEQFFGPGTRLTVL.

The chain's CDR3 is CASSTIGTAQNSPLHF. As DNA, the CDR3 is TGTGCCAGCAGCACCATCGGGACTGCGCAAAATTCACCCCTCCACTTT. The rearrangement uses TRBV7-9 and TRBJ1-6; the D gene is possibly TRBD1 (5 bases). Trimming removed 5 bases from V and 7 bases from J, with 18 bases in between. CDR1 and CDR2 from the germline V gene are SEHNR and FQNEAQ (reference sequence). CDR3 size: 16 residues.

The chain uses TRBV6-5 and TRBJ2-7, with a weak D call TRBD1 (5 bases). Germline V gene lookup returns CDR1 MNHEY and CDR2 SVGAGI. CDR3 length: 12 residues. Trimming left V 5 bases short and J 6 bases short, with 11 bases between. The CDR3 protein is CASSPDSSEQYF. The CDR3 bases are TGTGCCAGCAGTCCCGACAGCTCCGAGCAGTACTTC.

This clone was counted once. The rearrangement uses TRBV5-4 and TRBJ1-1; 8 bases agree with TRBD1. Germline CDR1 reads SGHNT; CDR2 reads YYREEE (reference sequence). The junction had 8 bases not matched to a gene; V was cut back by 2 bases and J by 5 bases. The CDR3 extends over 15 amino acids. The CDR3: CASSLSSTGGTEAFF. The CDR3, as DNA: TGTGCCAGCAGCTTAAGTAGTACAGGGGGAACTGAAGCTTTCTTT.

This rearrangement joins TRBV4-3 to TRBJ1-2, with 10 bases fitting TRBD1. The CDR3 is 16 residues long. V shed 1 base, J shed 5 bases, and the junction held 7 bases outside the gene matches. The germline CDR1 and CDR2 sequences are LGHNA and YSLEER. CDR3 loop: CASSQARGQGTYGYTF. The CDR3 DNA reads TGCGCCAGCAGCCAAGCCCGGGGACAGGGGACGTATGGCTACACCTTC.

The V gene is TRBV18, the J gene TRBJ1-1, with 7 bases identical to TRBD1. CDR3 length: 16 residues. V was pared by 4 bases and J by 3 bases, with 11 bases of the junction left unmatched. Germline CDR1 reads KGHSH; CDR2 reads LQKENI. Here the CDR3 DNA reads TGTGCCAGCTCACGTCAGGAGACAGGGTTAGACACTGAAGCTTTCTTT. It encodes CASSRQETGLDTEAFF. Full variable domain (missing parts from reference TRBV18 and TRBJ1-1): NAGVMQNPRHLVRRRGQEARLRCSPMKGHSHVYWYRQLPEEGLKFMVYLQKENIIDESGMPKERFSAEFPKEGPSILRIQQVVRGDSAAYFCASSRQETGLDTEAFFGQGTRLTVV.

The rearrangement links TRBV7-2 to TRBJ1-4; no definite D call. From germline, CDR1 is SGHTA and CDR2 FQGNSA. CDR3 length: 14 amino acids. Trimming removed 3 bases from V and 8 bases from J, with 13 bases in between. The CDR3: CASSLSGHSEKLFF. The CDR3 nucleotides are TGTGCCAGCAGCTTGTCCGGCCACTCAGAAAAACTGTTTTTT.

This chain's CDR3 is CASSEFETGGTDTQYF. Here the CDR3 DNA reads TGTGCCAGCAGTGAATTCGAGACAGGGGGCACAGATACGCAGTATTTT. The chain couples TRBV6-1 to TRBJ2-3; 8 positions match TRBD1. The CDR3 covers 16 residues. V dropped 2 bases and J dropped 1; count of bases not matched to a gene: 5. Germline V gene lookup returns CDR1 MNHNS and CDR2 SASEGT.

V is TRBV13 and J is TRBJ2-1, with 8 bases identical to TRBD2. Germline V gene data show CDR1 as PRHDT and CDR2 as FYEKMQ (reference sequence). The CDR3 contains 16 residues. V lost 5 bases, J lost 5 bases, and 11 bases stayed unmatched. The CDR3 DNA reads as TGTGCCAGCAGCCTAATTCGGGAGGGATCAGACAATGAGCAGTTCTTC. This encodes CASSLIREGSDNEQFF.

The CDR3 sequence: CATTGGRDTGELFF. DNA for the CDR3: TGTGCCACCACAGGGGGTAGGGACACCGGGGAGCTGTTTTTT. The rearrangement links TRBV6-5 to TRBJ2-2, with TRBD1 matching over 8 bases. Trimming cost V 10 bases and J 3 bases; bases outside gene matches: 7. The CDR3 consists of 14 residues. Germline loops: CDR1 MNHEY, CDR2 SVGAGI.

The chain links TRBV9 to TRBJ2-3, with D perhaps TRBD1 (6 bases). Germline lookup yields CDR1 SGDLS and CDR2 YYNGEE. CDR3 size: 17 residues. Trimming removed 2 bases from V and 2 bases from J, with 18 bases in between. CDR3 loop: CASSVQVQGGNTDTQYF. As DNA, the CDR3 is TGTGCCAGCAGCGTCCAGGTACAGGGTGGAAACACAGATACGCAGTATTTT.

The chain recombines TRBV5-4 with TRBJ2-7; D remains unclear. Trimming stripped 0 bases from V and 0 bases from J, with 7 bases between. The germline gives CDR1 SGHNT, CDR2 YYREEE (reference sequence). The CDR3 consists of 14 residues. CDR3 residues: CASSLETDSYEQYF. The CDR3 DNA reads TGTGCCAGCAGCTTGGAGACGGACTCCTACGAGCAGTACTTC.